One sample yielded the 11 T cell receptor beta chains listed below, sequenced in a study of T-cell memory formation after mild COVID-19. One entry per CDR3 protein results from TCRdb running MiXCR on the 5' RACE reads. The table lists fewer than 35,000 distinct CDR3 sequences, about 16% of them singletons. Sample: PBMCs or a T cell subset sorted from them (not recorded which). Every receptor here comes from an adult who had mild COVID-19 (a few samples of this study predate the infection). Cell type and time point are not known.

This clonotype was recorded at least ten times. The V call is TRBV6-1, the J call TRBJ2-7; D may be TRBD1 or TRBD2 (5 bases each). V was shortened by 6 bases and J by 3 bases, with 15 bases between the two germline ends. Germline V gene lookup returns CDR1 MNHNS and CDR2 SASEGT. The CDR3 spans 14 residues. The CDR3 region is CASRGDGGDYEQYF. For the CDR3, the DNA is TGTGCCAGCAGGGGGGACGGAGGAGACTACGAGCAGTACTTC.

The rearrangement links TRBV7-2 to TRBJ1-3, with D maybe TRBD1 (5 bases). This CDR3 has 16 amino acids. Trimming pared 0 bases from V and 0 bases from J, leaving 9 bases between. Germline CDR1 SGHTA, CDR2 FQGNSA. The CDR3 sequence is CASSLAMGTSGNTIYF. CDR3 nucleotides: TGTGCCAGCAGCTTAGCGATGGGGACCTCTGGAAACACCATATATTTT.

This clonotype has a handful of counts. The rearrangement joins TRBV7-9 to TRBJ1-2; tentatively, D is TRBD1 (6 bases). Germline lookup yields CDR1 SEHNR and CDR2 FQNEAQ (reference sequence). The CDR3 contains 12 residues. The V and J ends lost 5 bases and 4 bases respectively, with 8 bases between them. This chain's CDR3 is CASSPQGYGYTF. In DNA form, the CDR3 reads TGTGCCAGCAGCCCACAGGGCTATGGCTACACCTTC.

A single count supports this clonotype. CDR3 coding DNA: TGTGCCAGCAGCTTTACGGGGCCCAATGAGCAGTTCTTC. Amino acid sequence: CASSFTGPNEQFF. The genes are TRBV7-9 and TRBJ2-1; D possibly matches TRBD1 or TRBD2 (5 bases each). The length of the CDR3 is 13 residues. V gave up 3 bases and J gave up 6 bases, with 9 bases separating them. The germline V gene encodes CDR1 SEHNR and CDR2 FQNEAQ (reference sequence).

This clonotype was observed many times. The chain links TRBV12-3 or TRBV12-4 to TRBJ2-4; 7 nucleotides line up with TRBD2. J lost 2 bases, V lost 3 bases, and 7 bases had no gene match. This CDR3 is 16 amino acids long. Here the CDR3 DNA reads TGTGCCAGCAGTTTCTCTGGCGGGAGAACCAAAAACATTCAGTACTTC. Translating it yields CASSFSGGRTKNIQYF.

This clonotype was counted at least ten times. The chain couples TRBV4-1 to TRBJ2-1; D call uncertain. V was trimmed by 0 bases and J by 4 bases, leaving 16 bases between them. CDR1 and CDR2 (germline): MGHRA, YSYEKL. This CDR3 spans 17 amino acids. As DNA, the CDR3 is TGCGCCAGCAGCCAAGAAAATCGGGCGTTGGAGTACAATGAGCAGTTCTTC. Protein sequence: CASSQENRALEYNEQFF.

There are many counts of this clonotype. The V and J genes are TRBV7-8 and TRBJ2-2; D is perhaps TRBD2 (5 bases). Germline lookup yields CDR1 SGHVS and CDR2 FQNEAQ. V dropped 2 bases and J dropped 5 bases, with 15 bases sitting between them. This CDR3 has 16 residues. The CDR3 coding sequence is TGTGCCAGCAGCTTACGCGGGTCAGCTTTGACCGGGGAGCTGTTTTTT. It is translated as CASSLRGSALTGELFF.

This clonotype was picked up a small number of times. A junction boundary mismatches the germline segment, possibly from a read error. The chain has TRBV7-7 and TRBJ2-1; D is unresolved. Germline V gene data show CDR1 as SSHAT and CDR2 as FNYEAQ (reference sequence). There are 14 residues in the CDR3. CDR3 sequence reads: CASSLDGPYNEQFF. In DNA form, the CDR3 reads TGTGCTAGCAGCTTAGACGGACCCTACAATGAGCAGTTCTTC.

This clonotype came up many times. This chain joins TRBV20-1 and TRBJ2-3; 10 bases are a match to TRBD2. The CDR3 has 15 residues. The V and J ends lost 3 bases and 3 bases, in that order; junction bases with no gene match: 6. In germline, CDR1 is DFQATT, CDR2 SNEGSKA (reference sequence). CDR3 residues: CSASDSGRRTDTQYF. In DNA, the CDR3 is TGCAGTGCTAGCGATAGCGGGAGGAGAACAGATACGCAGTATTTT.

J is TRBJ2-5 and V is TRBV15; 8 bases line up with TRBD1. J gave up 5 bases and V 0 bases, and 8 bases lay outside the gene matches. This CDR3 region has 16 residues. Germline V gene data show CDR1 as LNHNV and CDR2 as YYDKDF (reference sequence). The DNA of the CDR3 is TGTGCCACCAGCAGAGACTCGACAGGGGACGGGGAGACCCAGTACTTC. This translates into CATSRDSTGDGETQYF. Full variable domain (outside the CDR3, taken from reference TRBV15 and TRBJ2-5): DAMVIQNPRYQVTQFGKPVTLSCSQTLNHNVMYWYQQKSSQAPKLLFHYYDKDFNNEADTPDNFQSRRPNTSFCFLDIRSPGLGDTAMYLCATSRDSTGDGETQYFGPGTRLLVL.

This clonotype was detected ten times or more. This chain links TRBV9 with TRBJ1-1; the D is unclear. Germline V lookup: CDR1 SGDLS, CDR2 YYNGEE. The CDR3 is made up of 13 amino acids. V lost 3 bases, J lost 5 bases, and 11 bases lay in between. The CDR3 DNA reads TGTGCCAGCAGCGCGACTGGGGTGACTGAAGCTTTCTTT. This encodes CASSATGVTEAFF.